These T cell receptor beta chains were read from a single sample in a study of T cells expressing NK-cell markers. Each CDR3 protein gets one entry in TCRdb, which reprocessed the 5' RACE reads and gives no DNA. The listing contains 550,000 to 600,000 distinct CDR3 sequences. Sequencing input: blood T cells: a sorted CD56 or NKG2C T cell subset, CD4+ or CD8+ T cells, or bulk PBMC T cells (not recorded which). These TCRs come from a man aged 18 to 30 in good health. The CDR3 runs from the conserved cysteine through the conserved F or W.

v_gene: TRBV20-1; j_gene: TRBJ2-3; CDR3aa: CSARTPGQLSTDTQYF
v_gene: TRBV20-1; j_gene: TRBJ2-5; CDR3aa: CSASHGGDLRETQYF
v_gene: TRBV25-1; j_gene: TRBJ1-4; CDR3aa: CASSEAGVGEKLFF
v_gene: TRBV20-1; j_gene: TRBJ2-2; CDR3aa: CSAPFLGGRELFF
v_gene: TRBV6-1; j_gene: TRBJ2-2; CDR3aa: CASSAFGELFF
v_gene: TRBV6-1; j_gene: TRBJ2-1; CDR3aa: CASSEFQEEQFF
v_gene: TRBV20-1; j_gene: TRBJ2-5; CDR3aa: CSSLQGSQETQYF
v_gene: TRBV12-3/TRBV12-4; j_gene: TRBJ2-5; CDR3aa: CASRVTGSQETQYF
v_gene: TRBV20-1; j_gene: TRBJ1-2; CDR3aa: CSATWPPGGYTF
v_gene: TRBV12-3/TRBV12-4; j_gene: TRBJ2-6; CDR3aa: CASSQGWAVKVYTGANVLTF
v_gene: TRBV7-9; j_gene: TRBJ2-3; CDR3aa: CASSLAQTGYTQYF
v_gene: TRBV29-1; j_gene: TRBJ2-1; CDR3aa: CSVVAGGKSSYNEQFF
v_gene: TRBV11-2; j_gene: TRBJ2-1; CDR3aa: CASVVGGYNEQFF
v_gene: TRBV4-1; j_gene: TRBJ1-1; CDR3aa: CASSQVSPFQFF
v_gene: TRBV30; j_gene: TRBJ2-1; CDR3aa: CAWKAGTGDNEQFF
v_gene: TRBV7-9; j_gene: TRBJ1-1; CDR3aa: CASSLGAGGMSTEAFF
v_gene: TRBV7-9; j_gene: TRBJ2-2; CDR3aa: CASSLGQVTNTGELFF
v_gene: TRBV4-1; j_gene: TRBJ1-2; CDR3aa: CASSQLQGRHGYTF
v_gene: TRBV5-5; j_gene: TRBJ2-2; CDR3aa: CASQRQGGAGELFF
v_gene: TRBV4-3; j_gene: TRBJ2-5; CDR3aa: CASSQDLAIQETQYF
v_gene: TRBV14; j_gene: TRBJ2-1; CDR3aa: CASSQKREDLEQFF
v_gene: TRBV27; j_gene: TRBJ1-2; CDR3aa: CASSLSVAAGSSNYGYTF
v_gene: TRBV12-3/TRBV12-4; j_gene: TRBJ2-5; CDR3aa: CASSLRATLVQTQYF
v_gene: TRBV7-9; j_gene: TRBJ2-7; CDR3aa: CATGTSGTYEQYF
v_gene: TRBV30; j_gene: TRBJ2-2; CDR3aa: CAWTGGAHITGELFF
v_gene: TRBV27; j_gene: TRBJ2-7; CDR3aa: CASSLGTSGKEQYF
v_gene: TRBV28; j_gene: TRBJ2-5; CDR3aa: CATEREGNQETQYF
v_gene: TRBV10-3; j_gene: TRBJ2-4; CDR3aa: CAVGSSGSVSIQYF
v_gene: TRBV5-1; j_gene: TRBJ2-5; CDR3aa: CASRASGNRLETQYF
v_gene: TRBV7-2; j_gene: TRBJ2-4; CDR3aa: CASSTRQGNIQYF
v_gene: TRBV5-1; j_gene: TRBJ2-1; CDR3aa: CASSLGDLDVGNEQFF
v_gene: TRBV7-9; j_gene: TRBJ2-1; CDR3aa: CASSLGGADNEQFF
v_gene: TRBV19; j_gene: TRBJ2-4; CDR3aa: CASSSRTSGRLAKNIQYF
v_gene: TRBV11-3; j_gene: TRBJ2-5; CDR3aa: CASSRRDRGATQYF
v_gene: TRBV29-1; j_gene: TRBJ1-1; CDR3aa: CSVASTETVLMNTEAFF
v_gene: TRBV5-1; j_gene: TRBJ2-5; CDR3aa: CASSLARTVLSGAQYF
v_gene: TRBV12-3/TRBV12-4; j_gene: TRBJ2-5; CDR3aa: CASSFPAEGVETQYF
v_gene: TRBV6-1; j_gene: TRBJ2-3; CDR3aa: CASTQLGTDTQYF
v_gene: TRBV20-1; j_gene: TRBJ1-5; CDR3aa: CSARSGGGNQPQHF
v_gene: TRBV20-1; j_gene: TRBJ1-5; CDR3aa: CSARGLRGSNQPQHF
v_gene: TRBV20-1; j_gene: TRBJ1-2; CDR3aa: CSARAAPNYGYTF